A selection of T cell receptor beta chains follows, all from one sample in a study of OX40 agonist ivuxolimab in advanced cancers. Profiling relied on immunoSEQ multiplex PCR, and the TCRdb table lists in-frame clones only, not all of them. The data hold 75,000 to 90,000 clones, with 85% to 90% observed a single time. Sequencing was performed on CD4+ or CD8+ T cells sorted from blood, taken in a trial of the OX40 agonist ivuxolimab. The receptors shown here come from an adult with an advanced solid tumor such as melanoma, head and neck, liver or kidney cancer. CDR3s include the opening cysteine and the closing phenylalanine or tryptophan. Not all rows give a size; the values are once, few, many and, for expanded clones, a class.

TRBV19	14	once	TRBJ1-2	CASSIPTGRGGYTF
TRBV28	14	NA	TRBJ2-3	CASSQGDWADTQYF
TRBV2	17	once	TRBJ1-4	CASSEGVGGATNEKLFF
TRBV5-6	12	few	TRBJ2-7	CASSYGPYEQYF
TRBV7-6	19	NA	TRBJ2-1	CASSSGLAGDASMHSEQFF
TRBV11-2	15	NA	TRBJ2-7	CASSLRTSGSYEQYF
TRBV5-1	15	once	TRBJ1-3	CASSQTPSSGNTIYF
TRBV15	15	once	TRBJ2-3	CATSADRGLTDTQYF
TRBV19	15	NA	TRBJ2-7	CASSISGQQVYEQYF
TRBV19	13	NA	TRBJ1-6	CASNRQGGSPLHF
TRBV30	16	NA	TRBJ2-2	CAWSVARSSNTGELFF
TRBV19	15	NA	TRBJ2-7	CASSISGTSSYEQYF
TRBV10-3	14	NA	TRBJ1-5	CAISDWGSNQPQHF
TRBV7-9	14	NA	TRBJ1-1	CASSTLGVSLEAFF
TRBV5-5	16	NA	TRBJ1-3	CASSLGGQGAGNTIYF
TRBV9	15	NA	TRBJ2-5	CASSVASGVEETQYF
TRBV7-8	19	NA	TRBJ1-3	CASSLREGRTGTSGNTIYF
TRBV9	15	once	TRBJ1-2	CASSVDTGSRYGYTF
TRBV19	15	once	TRBJ1-1	CASSISPTGNTEAFF
TRBV7-3	16	NA	TRBJ2-2	CASSLTSGVGTGELFF
TRBV7-9	15	NA	TRBJ1-2	CASSYRVLGDYGYTF
TRBV5-6	15	NA	TRBJ1-1	CASMAPTTGIFEAFF
TRBV6-5	13	NA	TRBJ1-2	CASSFSGGGGYTF
TRBV7-2	18	NA	TRBJ2-5	CASSQASGGRKFQETQYF
TRBV6-5	14	NA	TRBJ1-5	CASSRTGGGQPQHF
TRBV14	13	once	TRBJ1-1	CASSQEQDTEAFF
TRBV7-2	15	NA	TRBJ1-1	CASSLDGRLNTEAFF